What follows are 27 T cell receptor beta chains derived from one specimen sequenced in a study of cytomegalovirus exposure and HLA in healthy donors listed by TCRdb under 2017. Receptor amplification or capture employed the immunoSEQ multiplex PCR assay. For the multiplex PCR, a mixture combining 60 forward primers for TCR Vbeta segments and 13 reverse primers for TCR Jbeta segments was used. Drawn from immuneACCESS, this table holds only the in-frame rearrangements with V and J called that TCRdb kept. Clones are partly lost; checked studies trace under half to an unresolved V gene and leave the rest unexplained. The sample table lists 200,000 to 250,000 clones, over 60% of them with a count of one. Of the sample, roughly 0.6% is held by the ten largest clones. Material for sequencing was PBMCs. These receptors originate from a man between 18 and 35 years old in good health and CMV-seronegative.

The genes are TRBV29-1 and TRBJ1-3; possibly TRBD1 for D (5 bases). There are 16 residues in the CDR3. V gave up 0 bases and J gave up 3 bases, with 15 bases separating them. The germline V gene encodes CDR1 SQVTM and CDR2 ANQGSEA. The CDR3 nucleotides read TGCAGCGTTGAAGATTGGCAGGGCGTCGATGGAAACACCATATATTTT. Translated: CSVEDWQGVDGNTIYF.

The rearrangement joins TRBV30 to TRBJ1-3; weak D call: TRBD1 (5 bases). This CDR3 region has 15 residues. Per germline, CDR1 GTSNPN and CDR2 SVGIG (reference sequence). Trimming cost V 0 bases and J 2 bases, with 11 bases left between them. CDR3: CAWSVLGAPGNTIYF. CDR3 sequence (DNA): TGTGCCTGGAGTGTTTTAGGGGCCCCTGGAAACACCATATATTTT. Combining the CDR3 with reference TRBV30 and TRBJ1-3 gives the whole variable domain SQTIHQWPATLVQPVGSPLSLECTVEGTSNPNLYWYRQAAGRGLQLLFYSVGIGQISSEVPQNLSASRPQDRQFILSSKKLLLSDSGFYLCAWSVLGAPGNTIYFGEGSWLTVV.

The rearrangement uses TRBV7-8 and TRBJ2-2; D might be TRBD2 (6 bases). CDR3 length equals 15 residues. Deletions cut 0 bases from V and 6 bases from J, with 11 bases between. The germline V gene encodes CDR1 SGHVS and CDR2 FQNEAQ. CDR3 coding DNA: TGTGCCAGCAGCTTAGCGCTCGGGAGAGCCGGGGAGCTGTTTTTT. It translates to CASSLALGRAGELFF.

The chain uses TRBV30 and TRBJ1-2, with TRBD1 matching over 9 bases. V lost 3 bases, J lost 5 bases, and 7 bases stayed unmatched. The length of the CDR3 is 14 residues. The germline CDR1 and CDR2 sequences are GTSNPN and SVGIG (reference sequence). CDR3 in DNA: TGTGCCTGGAGCGCGCGGACAGGGGATTATGGCTACACCTTC. Translation gives CAWSARTGDYGYTF.

This chain uses TRBV6-5 with TRBJ2-5; D gene uncertain. CDR1 MNHEY and CDR2 SVGAGI come from the germline V gene. Trimming took 1 base from V and 2 from J, leaving 8 bases between them. This CDR3 contains 14 residues. CDR3 bases: TGTGCCAGCAGTTACTTCAGGAATCAAGAGACCCAGTACTTC. This codes for CASSYFRNQETQYF.

Only a few counts were recorded for this clone. The chain recombines TRBV25-1 with TRBJ2-1; possible D gene TRBD2, 5 bases. The V end was cut by 9 bases, the J end by 9 bases, with 9 bases between. This CDR3 has 10 amino acids. Germline-derived CDR1 and CDR2 are MGHDK and SYGVNS. In DNA, the CDR3 is TGTGCCAGTCAAAGCGGTGAGCAGTTCTTC. Translating gives CASQSGEQFF.

This clone appeared a few times. The rearrangement links TRBV5-1 to TRBJ1-6; maybe TRBD1 (6 bases). V was clipped by 4 bases and J by 7 bases, with 12 bases between them. The CDR3 loop spans 14 amino acids. In germline, CDR1 is SGHRS, CDR2 YFSETQ. CDR3 residues: CASSEQGGNSPLHF. The CDR3 bases are TGCGCCAGCAGCGAACAGGGTGGGAATTCACCCCTCCACTTT. Supplemented by reference TRBV5-1 and TRBJ1-6, the full variable domain reads KAGVTQTPRYLIKTRGQQVTLSCSPISGHRSVSWYQQTPGQGLQFLFEYFSETQRNKGNFPGRFSGRQFSNSRSEMNVSTLELGDSALYLCASSEQGGNSPLHFGNGTRLTVT.

This sequence joins TRBV19 and TRBJ1-2; 9 bases map to TRBD1. CDR1 is LNHDA and CDR2 is SQIVND in the germline V gene (reference sequence). The CDR3 is made up of 13 amino acids. Trimming removed 9 bases from V and 2 bases from J; junction bases left unmatched: 4. The CDR3 is CASRDRVNYGYTF. The CDR3 nucleotides read TGTGCCAGCAGGGACAGGGTCAACTATGGCTACACCTTC.

CDR3 nucleotide sequence: TGTGCCAGCAGTTGGCAGGGCGGAGCTTTCTTT. This translates into CASSWQGGAFF. This rearrangement joins TRBV6-6 to TRBJ1-1; TRBD1 might be the D (5 bases). With 4 bases removed from V and 10 bases from J, the gap between germline ends came to 10 bases. CDR1 and CDR2 (germline): MNHNY, SVGAGI (reference sequence). The CDR3 is made up of 11 amino acids.

The chain carries TRBV6-1 and TRBJ1-5, with 8 positions matching TRBD1. The CDR3 sequence is 13 residues long. Germline-derived CDR1 and CDR2 are MNHNS and SASEGT. The V and J ends lost 6 bases and 3 bases, in that order; junction bases with no gene match: 1. CDR3: CASRGQDNQPQHF. The CDR3 DNA is TGTGCCAGCAGGGGACAGGACAATCAGCCCCAGCATTTT.

The CDR3: CAWKKQGAGELFF. The CDR3 DNA sequence: TGTGCCTGGAAAAAACAGGGAGCCGGGGAGCTGTTTTTT. The rearrangement links TRBV30 to TRBJ2-2, with TRBD1 as a possible D gene (6 bases). V lost 4 bases and J lost 6, with 12 bases in between. This CDR3 has 13 residues. Germline assignment: CDR1 GTSNPN and CDR2 SVGIG (reference sequence).

The chain uses TRBV7-2 and TRBJ2-7; TRBD1 might be the D (6 bases). CDR1 and CDR2 from the germline V gene are SGHTA and FQGNSA. The CDR3 loop spans 14 amino acids. Trimming cost V 5 bases and J 3 bases, with 14 bases left between them. CDR3 bases: TGTGCCAGCAGCCAAGTACAGGGATACTACGAGCAGTACTTC. Its protein is CASSQVQGYYEQYF.

V gene TRBV19 combines with J gene TRBJ2-7; possible D gene TRBD2, 5 bases. V was clipped by 5 bases and J by 0 bases, with 11 bases between them. This CDR3 region has 14 residues. Germline assignment: CDR1 LNHDA and CDR2 SQIVND (reference sequence). CDR3 in DNA: TGTGCCAGTAGTGCCGGGGTTAGCTCCTACGAGCAGTACTTC. Residues: CASSAGVSSYEQYF.

The chain links TRBV5-1 to TRBJ2-5, with 7 nucleotides matching TRBD1. There are 12 residues in the CDR3. The trim removed 3 bases at V and 11 bases at J, leaving 7 bases unmatched. Germline lookup yields CDR1 SGHRS and CDR2 YFSETQ. The CDR3 region is CASSWTGWEQYF. As DNA, the CDR3 is TGCGCCAGCAGCTGGACAGGTTGGGAGCAGTACTTC.

V usage is TRBV28 and J usage is TRBJ1-2; 9 bases fit TRBD1. J lost 5 bases, V lost 4 bases, and 2 bases had no gene match. Germline CDR1 reads MDHEN; CDR2 reads SYDVKM. The CDR3 extends over 13 amino acids. The CDR3 nucleotides read TGTGCCAGCAGTTACAGGGGGCGGTATGGCTACACCTTC. Amino acid sequence: CASSYRGRYGYTF.

This clone was seen only a few times. The chain links TRBV27 to TRBJ1-5; perhaps TRBD1 as D (6 bases). CDR1 is MNHEY and CDR2 is SMNVEV in the germline V gene (reference sequence). The V and J ends lost 1 base and 0 bases respectively, with 13 bases between them. CDR3 length: 17 residues. The CDR3 DNA follows: TGTGCCAGCAGTTTATATCCGCGACAGGCTAGCAATCAGCCCCAGCATTTT. As protein: CASSLYPRQASNQPQHF.

The chain recombines TRBV19 with TRBJ1-1; D unresolved. Trimming took off 5 bases at V and 7 bases at J, with 14 bases between the two ends. The CDR3 is 13 residues long. Germline V gene lookup returns CDR1 LNHDA and CDR2 SQIVND (reference sequence). The CDR3 DNA follows: TGTGCCAGTAGTGTGGGAGGTTACGGTGAAGCTTTCTTT. Amino acids: CASSVGGYGEAFF.

J is TRBJ2-1 and V is TRBV9; 7 bases are a match to TRBD1. Germline lookup yields CDR1 SGDLS and CDR2 YYNGEE. This CDR3 comprises 16 residues. V gave up 1 base and J gave up 0 bases; unmatched junction bases: 4. For the CDR3, the DNA is TGTGCCAGCAGCGTAAAGGGACAGAACTCCTACAATGAGCAGTTCTTC. It yields the protein CASSVKGQNSYNEQFF.

The rearrangement joins TRBV28 to TRBJ2-2; D is ambiguous. Between the trimmed V and J ends, which lost 2 bases and 3 bases, there was a span of 10 bases. Germline V lookup: CDR1 MDHEN, CDR2 SYDVKM. The length of the CDR3 is 15 residues. CDR3 amino acids: CASSLGAGYTGELFF. DNA for the CDR3: TGTGCCAGCAGTTTAGGAGCTGGGTACACCGGGGAGCTGTTTTTT.

The chain joins TRBV6-1 to TRBJ2-5; D may be TRBD1 (6 bases). CDR1 and CDR2 from the germline V gene are MNHNS and SASEGT. The V gene lost 0 bases and the J gene lost 5 bases, with 13 bases spanning the gap. The CDR3 sequence is 15 residues long. CDR3 coding DNA: TGTGCCAGCAGTGAAGCACTCGCAGGGGAGGAGACCCAGTACTTC. Translating gives CASSEALAGEETQYF.

The rearrangement links TRBV7-9 to TRBJ1-2; possible D gene TRBD1, 6 bases. Germline values: CDR1 SEHNR, CDR2 FQNEAQ (reference sequence). This CDR3 contains 15 residues. Deletions cut 3 bases from V and 4 bases from J, with 15 bases between. Written as DNA, the CDR3 is TGTGCCAGCAGCTTGGGGGACAAGACCCCCTATGGCTACACCTTC. Its protein product is CASSLGDKTPYGYTF.

The V and J genes are TRBV11-2 and TRBJ1-4; 9 bases map to TRBD1. CDR1 and CDR2 from the germline V gene are SGHAT and FQNNGV. V lost 5 bases and J lost 10; bases outside the gene matches: 8. This CDR3 contains 14 residues. The CDR3 bases are TGTGCCAGCAGCCCAGTGACAGGGGGGGTAAAACTGTTTTTT. It is translated as CASSPVTGGVKLFF.

This clone was seen many times. V and J are TRBV4-1 and TRBJ2-7; a possible D gene is TRBD2 (6 bases). The CDR3 has 16 residues. The germline CDR1 and CDR2 sequences are MGHRA and YSYEKL. Trimming left V 4 bases short and J 5 bases short, with 21 bases between. CDR3 in DNA: TGCGCCAGCAGCCGCCTTCGACTAGTGTCTGGGGACGAGCAGTACTTC. It specifies CASSRLRLVSGDEQYF.

This clone was observed a single time. CDR3 in amino acids: CASSLGSREGNEQYF. As DNA, the CDR3 is TGCGCCAGCAGCTTGGGGTCTCGGGAGGGCAACGAGCAGTACTTC. The gene calls are TRBV5-1 and TRBJ2-5; TRBD2 matches 8 bases. The end of the DNA is better explained by TRBJ2-7, so the J call may be wrong. The CDR3 runs to 15 residues. The germline V gene encodes CDR1 SGHRS and CDR2 YFSETQ.

V gene TRBV10-3 combines with J gene TRBJ2-3, with 10 bases matching TRBD1. The V and J ends lost 8 bases and 3 bases, in that order; junction bases with no gene match: 8. The CDR3 loop spans 15 amino acids. The germline CDR1 and CDR2 sequences are ENHRY and SYGVKD. CDR3: CAIGGQGVRTDTQYF. As DNA, the CDR3 is TGTGCCATCGGAGGACAGGGGGTTAGGACAGATACGCAGTATTTT.

The V call is TRBV18, the J call TRBJ2-1; 11 bases line up with TRBD2. This CDR3 is built from 18 residues. Germline CDR1 KGHSH, CDR2 LQKENI. V lost 5 bases to trimming and J lost 2 bases; unmatched junction nucleotides: 11. As DNA, the CDR3 is TGTGCCAGCTCATCCGGGACTAGCGGAGGTTCCCCCTACAATGAGCAGTTCTTC. Translating gives CASSSGTSGGSPYNEQFF.

The CDR3 DNA reads TGTGCCAGTAGTATTTTGTGGCAGGGCTCAAGCTATGGCTACACCTTC. Translating gives CASSILWQGSSYGYTF. The genes are TRBV19 and TRBJ1-2; D perhaps matches TRBD1 (5 bases). Germline V gene lookup returns CDR1 LNHDA and CDR2 SQIVND (reference sequence). This CDR3 has 16 residues. The germline V and J ends were trimmed by 3 bases and 4 bases, with 18 bases remaining between them.